The subject of this entry is one T cell receptor (beta chain). Its antigen remains unidentified. This specimen belongs to a study of T cell responses to AZD1222 COVID-19 vaccine. Findings and caveats of the study: Vaccine-associated CD4 TCRs spanned spike, dominant at 160-218 and 743-854. Baseline serology detected seropositivity in only a handful of AZD1222 recipients. Repertoire sampling happened only post peak T cell response.

The assay was immunoSEQ multiplex PCR, and TCRdb's table has in-frame clones only and misses some. Of 14,000 or so clones in the sample, about four fifths are singletons; the top ten hold around 39%. This CDR3 contains 14 residues. Germline V gene data show CDR1 as SNHLY and CDR2 as FYNNEI. The ends were cut back, 3 bases at V and 4 bases at J, with 10 bases in the middle. Specimen: peripheral blood, collected 28 days after the second AZD1222 dose. V and J are TRBV2 and TRBJ1-5; D gene unclear. The sequence was obtained from an adult who received the AZD1222 COVID-19 vaccine. CDR3 coding DNA: TGTGCCAGCAGTGATCGGGTGGGGAATCAGCCCCAGCATTTT. Protein sequence: CASSDRVGNQPQHF. Full variable domain (remainder filled in from reference TRBV2 and TRBJ1-5): EPEVTQTPSHQVTQMGQEVILRCVPISNHLYFYWYRQILGQKVEFLVSFYNNEISEKSEIFDDQFSVERPDGSNFTLKIRSTKLEDSAMYFCASSDRVGNQPQHFGDGTRLSIL.